This TCR beta chain was captured by sequencing in a study of blood T cells in healthy people across ages. V dropped 4 bases and J dropped 0 bases, with 10 bases sitting between them. The germline V gene encodes CDR1 MNHNS and CDR2 SASEGT. The CDR3 spans 16 residues. Alongside a J-beta primer mix, a sample-barcoded 5' primer served in a second PCR lasting roughly 7 to 11 cycles. Using its own MiXCR run on the 5' RACE reads, TCRdb lists one record per CDR3 protein. The data hold more than 800,000 distinct CDR3 sequences, with 45% observed a single time. Per sample, no less than 5.5 micrograms of total RNA were extracted.

Sequencing was carried out using blood. The clonotype comes from an older woman in good health. This chain connects TRBV6-1 to TRBJ2-6; no clear D gene. The CDR3 DNA is TGTGCCAGCAGTGGCACTGTTAGCTCTGGGGCCAACGTCCTGACTTTC. Translation gives CASSGTVSSGANVLTF.